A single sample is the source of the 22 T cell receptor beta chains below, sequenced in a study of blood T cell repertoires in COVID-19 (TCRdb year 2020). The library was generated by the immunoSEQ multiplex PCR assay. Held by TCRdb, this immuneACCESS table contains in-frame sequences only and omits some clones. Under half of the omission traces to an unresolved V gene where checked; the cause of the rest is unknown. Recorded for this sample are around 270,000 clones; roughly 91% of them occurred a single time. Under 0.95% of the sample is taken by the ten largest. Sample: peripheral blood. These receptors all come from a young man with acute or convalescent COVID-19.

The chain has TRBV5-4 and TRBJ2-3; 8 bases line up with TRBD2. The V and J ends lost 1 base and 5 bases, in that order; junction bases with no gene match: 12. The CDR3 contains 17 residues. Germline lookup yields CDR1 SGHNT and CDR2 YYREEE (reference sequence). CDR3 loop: CASSLIGRGLDVDTQYF. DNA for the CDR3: TGTGCCAGCAGCTTGATAGGGCGGGGACTAGACGTAGATACGCAGTATTTT.

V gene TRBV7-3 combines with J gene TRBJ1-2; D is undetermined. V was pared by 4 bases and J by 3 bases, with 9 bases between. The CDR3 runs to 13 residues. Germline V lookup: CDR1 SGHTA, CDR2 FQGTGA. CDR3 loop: CASSYDKDYGYTF. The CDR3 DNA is TGTGCCAGCAGCTACGACAAGGACTATGGCTACACCTTC.

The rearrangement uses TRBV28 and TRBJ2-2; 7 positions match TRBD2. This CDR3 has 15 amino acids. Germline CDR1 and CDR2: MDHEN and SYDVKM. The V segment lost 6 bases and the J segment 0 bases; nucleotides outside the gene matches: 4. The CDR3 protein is CASSPGGTNTGELFF. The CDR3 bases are TGTGCCAGCAGCCCGGGGGGAACGAACACCGGGGAGCTGTTTTTT. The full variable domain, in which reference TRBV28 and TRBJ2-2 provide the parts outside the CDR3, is DVKVTQSSRYLVKRTGEKVFLECVQDMDHENMFWYRQDPGLGLRLIYFSYDVKMKEKGDIPEGYSVSREKKERFSLILESASTNQTSMYLCASSPGGTNTGELFFGEGSRLTVL.

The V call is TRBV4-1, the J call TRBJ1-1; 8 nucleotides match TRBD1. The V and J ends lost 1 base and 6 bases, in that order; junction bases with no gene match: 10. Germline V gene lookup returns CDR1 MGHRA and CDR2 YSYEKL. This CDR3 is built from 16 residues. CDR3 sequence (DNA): TGCGCCAGCAGCCAAGGAGTGACAGGGGCGAGGGCTGAAGCTTTCTTT. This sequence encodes CASSQGVTGARAEAFF.

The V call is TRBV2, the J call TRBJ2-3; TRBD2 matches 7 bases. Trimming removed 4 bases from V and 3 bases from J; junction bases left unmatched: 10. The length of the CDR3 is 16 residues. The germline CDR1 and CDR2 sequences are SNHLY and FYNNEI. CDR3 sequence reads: CASSVGGGYQTDTQYF. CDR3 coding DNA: TGTGCCAGCAGTGTCGGGGGAGGGTATCAGACAGATACGCAGTATTTT.

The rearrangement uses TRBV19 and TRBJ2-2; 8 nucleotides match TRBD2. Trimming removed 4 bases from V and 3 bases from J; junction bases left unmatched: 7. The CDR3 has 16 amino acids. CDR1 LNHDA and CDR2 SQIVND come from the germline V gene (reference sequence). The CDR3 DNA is TGTGCCAGTAGTACCGAAGCGGGGGAATACACCGGGGAGCTGTTTTTT. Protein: CASSTEAGEYTGELFF.

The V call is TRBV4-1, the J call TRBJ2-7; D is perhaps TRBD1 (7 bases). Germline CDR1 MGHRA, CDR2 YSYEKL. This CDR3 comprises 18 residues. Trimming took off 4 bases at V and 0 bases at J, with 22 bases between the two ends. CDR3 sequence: CASSPFGTVGGSSYEQYF. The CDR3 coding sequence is TGCGCCAGCAGCCCCTTTGGGACAGTCGGAGGGAGCTCCTACGAGCAGTACTTC.

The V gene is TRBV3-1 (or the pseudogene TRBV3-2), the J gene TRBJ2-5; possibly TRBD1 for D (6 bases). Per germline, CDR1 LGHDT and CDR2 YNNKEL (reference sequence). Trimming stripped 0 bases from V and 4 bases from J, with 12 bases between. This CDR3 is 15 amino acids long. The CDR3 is CASSQDQGIGETQYF. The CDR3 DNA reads TGTGCCAGCAGCCAAGATCAGGGGATCGGAGAGACCCAGTACTTC.

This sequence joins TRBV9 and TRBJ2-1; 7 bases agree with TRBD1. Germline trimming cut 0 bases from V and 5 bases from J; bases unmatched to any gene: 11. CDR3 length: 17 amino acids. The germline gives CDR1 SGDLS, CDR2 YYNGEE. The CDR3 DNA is TGTGCCAGCAGCGTAGAGGGGCGGCGGACAGGAAACAATGAGCAGTTCTTC. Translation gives CASSVEGRRTGNNEQFF.

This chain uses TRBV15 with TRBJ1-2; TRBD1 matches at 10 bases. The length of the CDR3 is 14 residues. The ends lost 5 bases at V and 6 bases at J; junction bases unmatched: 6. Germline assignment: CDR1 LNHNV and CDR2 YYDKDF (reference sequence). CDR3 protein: CATSPEGTGDGYTF. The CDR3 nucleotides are TGTGCCACCAGCCCTGAAGGGACAGGGGATGGCTACACCTTC.

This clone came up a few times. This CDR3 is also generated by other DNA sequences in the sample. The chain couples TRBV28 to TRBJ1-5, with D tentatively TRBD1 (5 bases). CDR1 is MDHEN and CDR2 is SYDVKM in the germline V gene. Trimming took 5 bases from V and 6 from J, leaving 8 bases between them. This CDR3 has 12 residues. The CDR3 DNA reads TGTGCCAGCAGTCTCAGGGTTCAGCCCCAGCATTTT. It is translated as CASSLRVQPQHF.

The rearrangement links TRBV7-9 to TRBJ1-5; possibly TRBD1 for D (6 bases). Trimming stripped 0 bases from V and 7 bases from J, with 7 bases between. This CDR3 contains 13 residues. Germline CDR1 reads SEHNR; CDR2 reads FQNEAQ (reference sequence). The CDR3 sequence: CASSLATGQPQHF. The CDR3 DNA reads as TGTGCCAGCAGCTTAGCGACAGGACAGCCCCAGCATTTT.

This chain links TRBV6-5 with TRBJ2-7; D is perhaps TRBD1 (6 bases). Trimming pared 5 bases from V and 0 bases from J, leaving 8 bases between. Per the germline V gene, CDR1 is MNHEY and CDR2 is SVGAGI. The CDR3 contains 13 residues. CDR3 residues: CASSRTASYEQYF. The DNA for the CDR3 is TGTGCCAGCAGTCGGACAGCCTCCTACGAGCAGTACTTC.

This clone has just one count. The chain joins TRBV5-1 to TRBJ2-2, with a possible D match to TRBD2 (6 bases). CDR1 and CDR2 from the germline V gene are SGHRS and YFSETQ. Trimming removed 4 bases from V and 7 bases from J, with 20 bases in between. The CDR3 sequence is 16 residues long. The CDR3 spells CASSAAGPQSGGELFF. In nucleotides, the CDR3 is TGCGCCAGCAGCGCGGCGGGGCCTCAATCGGGCGGGGAGCTGTTTTTT.

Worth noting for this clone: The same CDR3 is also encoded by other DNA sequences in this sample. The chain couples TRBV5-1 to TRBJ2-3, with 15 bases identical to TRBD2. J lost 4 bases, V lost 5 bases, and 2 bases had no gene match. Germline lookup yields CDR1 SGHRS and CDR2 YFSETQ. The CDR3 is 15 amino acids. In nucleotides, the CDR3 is TGCGCCAGCAGGGGACTAGCGGGGGGCCCAGATACGCAGTATTTT. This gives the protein CASRGLAGGPDTQYF.

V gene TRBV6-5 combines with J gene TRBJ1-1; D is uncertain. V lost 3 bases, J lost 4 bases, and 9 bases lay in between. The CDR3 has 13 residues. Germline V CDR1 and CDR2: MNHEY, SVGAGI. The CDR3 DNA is TGTGCCAGCAGTTATACGCGAGTCACTGAAGCTTTCTTT. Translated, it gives CASSYTRVTEAFF.

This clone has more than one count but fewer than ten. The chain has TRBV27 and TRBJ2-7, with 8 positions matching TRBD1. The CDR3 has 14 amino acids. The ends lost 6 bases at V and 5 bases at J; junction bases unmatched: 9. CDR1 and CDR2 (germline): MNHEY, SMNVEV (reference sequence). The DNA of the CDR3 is TGTGCCAGCAGGAGGGGACAGGCGGTCCACGAGCAGTACTTC. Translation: CASRRGQAVHEQYF.

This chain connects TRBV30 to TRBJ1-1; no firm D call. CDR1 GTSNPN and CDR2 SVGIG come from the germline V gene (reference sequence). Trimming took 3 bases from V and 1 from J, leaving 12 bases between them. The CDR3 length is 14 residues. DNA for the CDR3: TGTGCCTGGAGGTTCCAGGCGCCGAACACTGAAGCTTTCTTT. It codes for CAWRFQAPNTEAFF.

The CDR3 sequence is CASSQLGEASEQYF. The CDR3 DNA reads as TGTGCCAGCAGCCAGCTAGGGGAGGCATCCGAGCAGTACTTC. V gene TRBV14 combines with J gene TRBJ2-7, with D possibly being TRBD2 (6 bases). The germline gives CDR1 SGHDN, CDR2 FVKESK. V lost 3 bases and J 6 bases, leaving 15 bases between the germline ends. The CDR3 runs 14 residues. The entire variable domain, with the rest obtained from reference TRBV14 and TRBJ2-7, is as follows: EAGVTQFPSHSVIEKGQTVTLRCDPISGHDNLYWYRRVMGKEIKFLLHFVKESKQDESGMPNNRFLAERTGGTYSTLKVQPAELEDSGVYFCASSQLGEASEQYFGPGTRLTVT.

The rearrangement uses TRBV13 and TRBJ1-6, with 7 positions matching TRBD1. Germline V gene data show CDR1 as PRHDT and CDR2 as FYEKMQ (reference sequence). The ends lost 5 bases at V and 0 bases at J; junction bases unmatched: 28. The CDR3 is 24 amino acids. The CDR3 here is CASSSHRAGGKGWGLSSYNSPLHF. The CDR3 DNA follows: TGTGCCAGCAGCAGTCATCGGGCAGGGGGAAAGGGTTGGGGTCTCAGCTCCTATAATTCACCCCTCCACTTT.

The CDR3 loop is CASSLGRDFLFLRHGYTF. In nucleotides, the CDR3 is TGTGCCAGCTCCCTCGGGAGGGATTTTTTGTTTTTGCGTCATGGCTACACCTTC. The rearrangement links TRBV28 to TRBJ1-2; D is ambiguous. Deletions cut 8 bases from V and 6 bases from J, with 31 bases between. This CDR3 region has 18 residues. Germline V CDR1 and CDR2: MDHEN, SYDVKM.

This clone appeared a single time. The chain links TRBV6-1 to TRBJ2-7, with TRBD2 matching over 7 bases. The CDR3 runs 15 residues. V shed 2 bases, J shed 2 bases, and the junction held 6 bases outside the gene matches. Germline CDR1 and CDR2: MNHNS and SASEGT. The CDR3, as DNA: TGTGCCAGCAGTGAATTACGGGGACTAACCTACGAGCAGTACTTC. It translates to CASSELRGLTYEQYF.